This T cell receptor (beta chain) stems from a study of T cells in Graves' hyperthyroidism and ophthalmopathy. Points from the study as a whole: Using 13 V-J features, a model discriminated ophthalmopathy from stable hyperthyroidism.

TCR beta CDR3 regions were amplified from RNA. First-round RT-PCR targeting the TCR CDR3 was performed with the HTBI primer set. TCRdb independently ran MiXCR on the multiplex PCR reads; one entry per CDR3 protein. Of hundreds of thousands of distinct CDR3 sequences listed, about 15% are singletons. This clonotype came up many times. Its antigen is not known. Not enrolled were patients with uncontrolled infection, other autoimmune disease, pregnancy or lactation. The sample consisted of blood. The receptor was isolated from a woman aged 40 to 50 with Graves' ophthalmopathy.

This CDR3 is CASSGIYYGYTF. CDR3 coding DNA: TGTGCCAGTTCAGGGATTTACTATGGCTACACCTTC. The gene calls are TRBV12-3 or TRBV12-4 and TRBJ1-2, with D possibly matching TRBD1 (5 bases). The CDR3 sequence is 12 residues long. Trimming removed 9 bases from V and 3 bases from J, with 11 bases in between.